Sequencing of this T cell receptor (beta chain) was carried out in a study of blood T cell repertoires in COVID-19. Sequenced by immunoSEQ multiplex PCR; TCRdb stores in-frame clones only, minus some. The sample records almost 250,000 clones, about 82% being singletons. The sequenced sample consisted of peripheral blood. This TCR was sampled from a woman older than 75 with COVID-19, enrolled during active disease.

CDR3 amino acids: CASSQVGLQFF. The CDR3 region has the DNA TGTGCCAGCAGCCAAGTTGGACTACAGTTCTTC. The rearrangement uses TRBV3-1 (or the pseudogene TRBV3-2) and TRBJ2-1, with D perhaps matching TRBD2 (6 bases). The V gene's germline CDR1 is LGHDT and CDR2 YNNKEL (reference sequence). The CDR3 has 11 amino acids. V shed 1 base and J shed 13 bases, with 8 bases lying between them.